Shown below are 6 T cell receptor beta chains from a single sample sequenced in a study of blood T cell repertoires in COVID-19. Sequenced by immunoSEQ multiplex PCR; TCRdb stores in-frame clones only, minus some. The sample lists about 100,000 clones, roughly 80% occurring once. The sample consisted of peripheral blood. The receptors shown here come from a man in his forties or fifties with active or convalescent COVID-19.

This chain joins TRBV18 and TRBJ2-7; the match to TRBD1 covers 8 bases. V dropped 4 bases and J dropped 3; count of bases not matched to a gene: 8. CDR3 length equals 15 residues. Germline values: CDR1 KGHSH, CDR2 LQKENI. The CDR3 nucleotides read TGTGCCAGCTCACACCCGGGACAGGACCACTACGAGCAGTACTTC. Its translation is CASSHPGQDHYEQYF.

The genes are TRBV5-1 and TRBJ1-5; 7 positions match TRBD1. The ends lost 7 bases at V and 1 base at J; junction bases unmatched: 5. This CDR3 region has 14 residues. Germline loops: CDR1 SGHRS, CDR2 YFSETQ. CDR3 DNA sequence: TGCGCCAGCTCGACAGGGTACAGCAATCAGCCCCAGCATTTT. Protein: CASSTGYSNQPQHF.

DNA of the CDR3: TGTGCCAGTACCTGGGACAGGGCTAACTATGGCTACACCTTC. It yields the protein CASTWDRANYGYTF. This chain connects TRBV19 to TRBJ1-2; 9 nucleotides align to TRBD1. The germline CDR1 and CDR2 sequences are LNHDA and SQIVND (reference sequence). CDR3 length: 14 residues. J was trimmed by 0 bases and V by 7 bases; bases with no gene match: 3.

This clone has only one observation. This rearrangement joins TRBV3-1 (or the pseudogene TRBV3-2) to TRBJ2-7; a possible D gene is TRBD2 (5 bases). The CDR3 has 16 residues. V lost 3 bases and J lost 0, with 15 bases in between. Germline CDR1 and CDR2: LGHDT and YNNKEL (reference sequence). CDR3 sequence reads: CASSHLSGAPSYEQYF. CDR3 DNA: TGTGCCAGCAGCCACTTGAGCGGAGCCCCCTCCTACGAGCAGTACTTC.

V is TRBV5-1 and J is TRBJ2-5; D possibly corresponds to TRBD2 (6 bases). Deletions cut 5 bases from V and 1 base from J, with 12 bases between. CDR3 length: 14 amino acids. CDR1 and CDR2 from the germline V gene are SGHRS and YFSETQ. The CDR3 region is CASRGGRVQETQYF. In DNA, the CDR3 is TGCGCCAGCAGGGGAGGCAGGGTCCAAGAGACCCAGTACTTC.

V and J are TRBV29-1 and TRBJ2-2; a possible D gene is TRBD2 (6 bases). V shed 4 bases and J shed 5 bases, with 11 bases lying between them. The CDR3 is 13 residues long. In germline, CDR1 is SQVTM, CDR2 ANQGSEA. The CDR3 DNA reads TGCAGCGTTGTCGTTGGGGGGACCGGGGAGCTGTTTTTT. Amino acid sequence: CSVVVGGTGELFF.